This T cell receptor (beta chain) was profiled in a study of early T cells in non-severe SARS-CoV-2 infection. One entry per CDR3 protein, called by TCRdb with MiXCR from the 5' RACE reads. The sample lists about 80,000 distinct CDR3 sequences; about 14% were seen once. Deletions cut 2 bases from V and 15 bases from J, with 14 bases between. The V gene's germline CDR1 is MNHNS and CDR2 SASEGT. The CDR3 is 12 amino acids. Sequenced sample: whole blood. The origin of this receptor is an adult who was a healthcare worker with PCR-confirmed SARS-CoV-2 infection or an uninfected control (not recorded which). The chain joins TRBV6-1 to TRBJ1-3; D is uncertain. CDR3 nucleotides: TGTGCCAGCAGTGAATCCCTCTTGCGCAGATATTTT. Amino acids: CASSESLLRRYF.